The 3 T cell receptor beta chains presented below share a single source sample, sequenced in a study of blood T cells in healthy people across ages. PCR was performed a second time for roughly 7 to 11 cycles using a sample-barcoded 5' primer and a J-beta primer mix. MiXCR was run by TCRdb on the 5' RACE reads, yielding one entry per CDR3 protein. The repertoire holds about 1.4 million distinct CDR3 sequences, around 59% seen once, with about 6.7% in the top ten. Sequencing input: blood. The receptors were sampled from a man younger than 35 in good health.

This clonotype was counted between two and nine times. The chain is built from TRBV6-1 and TRBJ2-1; the D gene is possibly TRBD2 (6 bases). Between the trimmed V and J ends, which lost 5 bases and 7 bases, there was a span of 15 bases. The CDR3 is 14 residues long. The V gene's germline CDR1 is MNHNS and CDR2 SASEGT. In DNA form, the CDR3 reads TGTGCCAGCAGTTTGGGACTCTCCGGGAATGAGCAGTTCTTC. Amino acids: CASSLGLSGNEQFF.

V gene TRBV4-2 combines with J gene TRBJ2-7, with 12 positions matching TRBD2. Germline CDR1 is LGHNA and CDR2 is YNFKEQ. Trimming cost V 4 bases and J 4 bases; bases outside gene matches: 8. The CDR3 extends over 16 amino acids. In DNA form, the CDR3 reads TGTGCCAGCAGCCCACAGACTAGCGGGAGAATATACGAGCAGTACTTC. It is translated as CASSPQTSGRIYEQYF.

V and J are TRBV2 and TRBJ2-5, with D possibly being TRBD2 (7 bases). Germline V lookup: CDR1 SNHLY, CDR2 FYNNEI. V lost 6 bases and J 0 bases, leaving 11 bases between the germline ends. This CDR3 comprises 14 residues. CDR3: CASRRGANQETQYF. CDR3 DNA: TGTGCCAGCAGACGGGGGGCCAACCAAGAGACCCAGTACTTC.